This T cell receptor beta chain was documented in a study of cytomegalovirus exposure and HLA in healthy donors. Germline CDR1 is KGHSH and CDR2 is LQKENI. The CDR3 has 14 residues. After removal of 3 bases from V and 7 bases from J, the junction contained 4 bases not matched to a gene. Overall study findings and caveats: Reports indicated that the classifier achieved high specificity and sensitivity in diagnosing cytomegalovirus status. Prior analysis indicated that the majority of TCR beta V segments exhibited productivity approximately 87% or approximately 30% of the time. An Asian-associated ancestry cluster reportedly showed fewer N-insertions than the roughly 670-donor mean in a later analysis.

Worth noting for this clone: Its antigen remains unknown.

It was with 60 Vbeta and 13 Jbeta primers that the PCR ran. Produced via immunoSEQ multiplex PCR; TCRdb's table is partial and in-frame only. The sample includes about 170,000 clones, about 85% of them seen just once. Sequences were obtained from PBMCs. This sequence was found in a woman aged 45-60 years in good health and CMV-seropositive. The chain joins TRBV18 to TRBJ2-2, with 8 nucleotides matching TRBD2. CDR3 nucleotide sequence: TGTGCCAGCTCACCGGAGAGCGGGGGCGGGGAGCTGTTTTTT. This gives the protein CASSPESGGGELFF.